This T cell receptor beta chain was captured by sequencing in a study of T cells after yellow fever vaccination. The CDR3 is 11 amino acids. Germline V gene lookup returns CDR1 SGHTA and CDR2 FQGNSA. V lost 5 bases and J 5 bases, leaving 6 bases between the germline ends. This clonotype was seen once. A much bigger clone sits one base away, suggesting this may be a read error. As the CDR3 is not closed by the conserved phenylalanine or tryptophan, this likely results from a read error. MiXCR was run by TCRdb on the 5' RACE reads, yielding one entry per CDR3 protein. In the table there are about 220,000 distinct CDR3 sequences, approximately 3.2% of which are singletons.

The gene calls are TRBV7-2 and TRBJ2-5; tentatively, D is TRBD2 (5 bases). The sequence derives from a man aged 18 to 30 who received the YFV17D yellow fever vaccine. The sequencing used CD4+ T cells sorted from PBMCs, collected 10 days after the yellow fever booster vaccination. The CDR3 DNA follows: TGTGCCAGCAGCCGAGGGGAGACCCAGTACATC. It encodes CASSRGETQYI.